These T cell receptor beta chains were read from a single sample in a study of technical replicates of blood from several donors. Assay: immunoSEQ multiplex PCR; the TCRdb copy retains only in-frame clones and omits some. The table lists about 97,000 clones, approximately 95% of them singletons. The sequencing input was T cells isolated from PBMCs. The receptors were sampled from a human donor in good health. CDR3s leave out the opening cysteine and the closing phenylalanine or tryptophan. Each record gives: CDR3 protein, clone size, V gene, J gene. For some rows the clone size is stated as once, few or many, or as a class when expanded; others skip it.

CDR3: ASSFDRASHGYT; size: .; V: TRBV27; J: TRBJ1-2
CDR3: ASSPQGGISGNTIY; size: .; V: TRBV9; J: TRBJ1-3
CDR3: ASSVGTENGYT; size: .; V: TRBV19; J: TRBJ1-2
CDR3: ASSLAQTNTEAF; size: .; V: TRBV5-1; J: TRBJ1-1
CDR3: ASSIDPSGWEF; size: .; V: TRBV19; J: TRBJ2-1
CDR3: SAETRLAKNIQY; size: few; V: TRBV29-1; J: TRBJ2-4
CDR3: ASSQDNRGGYEQY; size: .; V: TRBV4-2; J: TRBJ2-7
CDR3: VLTGQGAHTEAF; size: .; V: TRBV6-1; J: TRBJ1-1
CDR3: ASSQVSGGGPEQF; size: .; V: TRBV4-2; J: TRBJ2-1
CDR3: ASSLRTGAQETQY; size: once; V: TRBV4-1; J: TRBJ2-5
CDR3: ASSHLGIPDTQY; size: .; V: TRBV5-8; J: TRBJ2-3
CDR3: ASSQDGLAGGDTQY; size: .; V: TRBV4-2; J: TRBJ2-3
CDR3: ASSPSVQVGYEQY; size: .; V: TRBV28; J: TRBJ2-7
CDR3: ASSVGQTEAF; size: few; V: TRBV9; J: TRBJ1-1
CDR3: AWSVLTSGRGNEQF; size: .; V: TRBV30; J: TRBJ2-1
CDR3: ASSQDLQGYEQF; size: .; V: TRBV4-3; J: TRBJ2-1
CDR3: ASGEGAGTEAF; size: .; V: TRBV12-5; J: TRBJ1-1
CDR3: ASSQDLLSTDTQY; size: .; V: TRBV14; J: TRBJ2-3
CDR3: ASSLEWQGDEQY; size: .; V: TRBV7-2; J: TRBJ2-7
CDR3: ASSQSPWGGENTEAF; size: .; V: TRBV4-3; J: TRBJ1-1
CDR3: ASSYGTALNEKLF; size: .; V: TRBV6-5; J: TRBJ1-4
CDR3: ASSFSSISGDTQY; size: .; V: TRBV4-3; J: TRBJ2-3
CDR3: ASSSQGALGNTIY; size: .; V: TRBV4-3; J: TRBJ1-3
CDR3: AIKREGTDTQY; size: .; V: TRBV10-3; J: TRBJ2-3
CDR3: ASSLYRTANNYGYT; size: .; V: TRBV7-2; J: TRBJ1-2
CDR3: ASSPRQGNQPQH; size: once; V: TRBV6-5; J: TRBJ1-5
CDR3: ATKRQGRVPEAF; size: .; V: TRBV6-6; J: TRBJ1-1
CDR3: ASSLGDRQGKGQY; size: .; V: TRBV5-8; J: TRBJ2-3
CDR3: ASSHTTGKEQY; size: .; V: TRBV4-1; J: TRBJ2-7
CDR3: ASSLSSGINQPQH; size: .; V: TRBV27; J: TRBJ1-5
CDR3: ASSLDGQGLLNTEAF; size: .; V: TRBV11-3; J: TRBJ1-1
CDR3: ASSFLGAVNTGELF; size: .; V: TRBV28; J: TRBJ2-2
CDR3: AWLDRPYNEQF; size: .; V: TRBV30; J: TRBJ2-1
CDR3: ASSSQGGELYGYT; size: .; V: TRBV28; J: TRBJ1-2
CDR3: ASSLGTGSRGYT; size: .; V: TRBV11-2; J: TRBJ1-2
CDR3: ASSPLHGLGGEQF; size: .; V: TRBV7-2; J: TRBJ2-1
CDR3: ASSWTSASTDTQY; size: .; V: TRBV11-1; J: TRBJ2-3
CDR3: ASSLEPSGELF; size: .; V: TRBV5-4; J: TRBJ2-2
CDR3: AWGGQGGHSNQPQH; size: .; V: TRBV30; J: TRBJ1-5
CDR3: ASSISRARMNTEAF; size: .; V: TRBV19; J: TRBJ1-1
CDR3: SVAPHSYEQY; size: .; V: TRBV29-1; J: TRBJ2-7
CDR3: ASSLPIYSGANVLT; size: .; V: TRBV7-2; J: TRBJ2-6
CDR3: ASSLPGLVVVQY; size: .; V: TRBV7-9; J: TRBJ2-7
CDR3: ASSSTGNTIY; size: .; V: TRBV7-9; J: TRBJ1-3
CDR3: ASSPGQGTLNTEAF; size: .; V: TRBV18; J: TRBJ1-1
CDR3: ASSQDSSSGENTGELF; size: .; V: TRBV4-2; J: TRBJ2-2
CDR3: ASSDSAGDTGELF; size: .; V: TRBV6-4; J: TRBJ2-2
CDR3: ASSQSGSTDTQY; size: .; V: TRBV4-1; J: TRBJ2-3
CDR3: ASSIQISGNTIY; size: .; V: TRBV19; J: TRBJ1-3
CDR3: ASSLWQNTEAF; size: .; V: TRBV5-1; J: TRBJ1-1